This T cell receptor beta chain emerged from a study of sequential checkpoint blockade in melanoma (dated by TCRdb to between 2017 and 2020). Notes on the research overall: Using 1:1 randomization, the trial assigned patients either to first-line nivolumab followed by ipilimumab (arm A) or to ipilimumab followed by nivolumab (arm B). Maintenance nivolumab came after each of the two trial sequences. Paper-wide results and their limitations: The response-prediction model combining TCR metrics and mutation burden needs validation in larger, independent patient cohorts.

V is reduced by 3 bases and J by 4 bases, leaving a spacing of 7 bases between them. From the cysteine up to the phenylalanine, the CDR3 has a length of 13 residues. The sequence is cut down to CDR3 DNA, 39 bases in frame from base 1. In the germline V gene, CDR1 corresponds to MRHNA and CDR2 to SNTAGT. This clone was seen a few times. Its antigen specificity is not known. Nothing much larger sits one base from this clone, and base qualities are not available. The treatment or condition label, read with the paper, signifies: randomized to nivolumab then ipilimumab (arm A) or the reverse (arm B). None of the patients in the trial had previously been given DNA-damaging chemotherapy. Thawed PBMCs were sorted on a FACS Aria II flow cytometer to isolate live CD3+CD8+ cells negative for CD19 and CD56. Samples were obtained from patients with melanoma enrolled in CheckMate 064, a randomized, open-label phase II trial of sequential checkpoint blockade. Peripheral blood mononuclear cells were obtained through leukapheresis, purified using Ficoll-Paque, and frozen in human serum containing around 9.6% DMSO. Immediately after sorting, the purity of sorted blood CD3+CD8+ cells was verified to be >95%, after which DNA was extracted.

The immunoSEQ Assay was used to immunosequence TCRbeta CDR3 regions from genomic DNA. Prior to high-throughput sequencing, genomic DNA was amplified by bias-controlled multiplex PCR. The authors' analysis ran thus. To quantify the absolute abundance of each unique TCRbeta CDR3 region, the sequences were collapsed and filtered. Clonality, defined as 1 minus Pielou's evenness, was calculated using only productive rearrangements. Clones with significantly greater frequencies in on-treatment versus baseline samples were identified using a previously published method. This is the immuneACCESS table as TCRdb keeps it, with only in-frame sequences that have V and J called. A part of the clones is gone; compared with another copy, unresolved V genes explain less than half, and the rest is unexplained. V, J and clone size derive from that table, while D and trimming were established from the DNA sequence. For this sample the table gives about 20,000 clones, of which 50% to 65% were detected only once. The ten largest clones add up to 17% of the sample.

The sample consisted of CD8+ T cells sorted from blood (inferred from file names), taken from a patient given nivolumab and ipilimumab in sequence. The TCR originated in a human donor with melanoma. This chain joins TRBV6-4 to TRBJ2-1; there is no confident call for the D gene. The DNA reads as follows: TGTGCCAGCAGTGATTGGCAGTACAATGAGCAGTTCTTC. Its protein is CASSDWQYNEQFF.